The 29 T cell receptor beta chains below come from one sample, sequenced in a study of radiation and T cells in renal cell carcinoma (dated by TCRdb to the early 2020s). Explained via the paper, the time point label denotes: blood 2 weeks post-SBRT. The treatment or condition label corresponds to: 15 Gy SBRT to primary tumor, nephrectomy 4 weeks later. The method was the immunoSEQ multiplex PCR assay. In its TCRdb copy, this immuneACCESS table keeps in-frame sequences only and misses some clones. Where compared with another copy, unresolved V genes explain less than half of these, and the others have no known cause. In all, the sample holds around 130,000 clones, and 70% to 90% of those were seen once. 5.8% of the sample comes from the top ten. The source material was blood, sampled from a patient whose treatment included radiotherapy and nephrectomy. The receptor set was obtained from a woman aged 70 to 79 with renal cell carcinoma.

The rearrangement uses TRBV6-1 and TRBJ2-5; the match to TRBD1 covers 7 bases. CDR1 is MNHNS, CDR2 SASEGT, per germline. This CDR3 comprises 14 residues. J gave up 2 bases and V 4 bases, and 4 bases lay outside the gene matches. CDR3 in amino acids: CASSVRDSQETQYF. The CDR3 bases are TGTGCCAGCAGTGTCCGGGACAGTCAAGAGACCCAGTACTTC.

The chain links TRBV5-1 to TRBJ2-2; D perhaps matches TRBD2 (5 bases). Trimming took 4 bases from V and 0 from J, leaving 13 bases between them. This CDR3 region has 16 residues. Germline CDR1 reads SGHRS; CDR2 reads YFSETQ. The CDR3 DNA reads as TGCGCCAGCAGCCGCACTGGGAGCCCGAACACCGGGGAGCTGTTTTTT. It codes for CASSRTGSPNTGELFF.

The sample holds a few counts of this clone. The J gene is TRBJ1-3, the V gene TRBV4-1; 7 positions match TRBD1. The V gene's germline CDR1 is MGHRA and CDR2 YSYEKL. V trimming: 3 bases; J trimming: 0 bases; junction bases outside the gene matches: 8. The CDR3 is 17 amino acids. Here the CDR3 reads CASSHTGATSSGNTIYF. The CDR3 region has the DNA TGCGCCAGCAGCCATACAGGGGCCACAAGCTCTGGAAACACCATATATTTT.

The chain has TRBV30 and TRBJ2-7; perhaps TRBD1 as D (6 bases). With 4 bases removed from V and 4 bases from J, the gap between germline ends came to 11 bases. CDR3 size: 12 residues. In germline, CDR1 is GTSNPN, CDR2 SVGIG (reference sequence). The CDR3: CAWKQGSYEQYF. CDR3 sequence (DNA): TGTGCCTGGAAGCAGGGGTCGTACGAGCAGTACTTC.

This clone appeared many times. The V gene is TRBV30, the J gene TRBJ1-1; D gene ambiguous. Trimming removed 4 bases from V and 0 bases from J, with 12 bases in between. CDR3 size: 14 residues. Germline V lookup: CDR1 GTSNPN, CDR2 SVGIG (reference sequence). As DNA, the CDR3 is TGTGCCTGGAACCTCGGACTAATGAACACTGAAGCTTTCTTT. This gives the protein CAWNLGLMNTEAFF. The whole variable domain, filled in from reference TRBV30 and TRBJ1-1, reads SQTIHQWPATLVQPVGSPLSLECTVEGTSNPNLYWYRQAAGRGLQLLFYSVGIGQISSEVPQNLSASRPQDRQFILSSKKLLLSDSGFYLCAWNLGLMNTEAFFGQGTRLTVV.

The rearrangement joins TRBV11-2 to TRBJ2-7; TRBD1 matches 7 bases. The CDR3 has 14 amino acids. The junction had 8 bases not matched to a gene; V was cut back by 8 bases and J by 1 base. Germline V gene data show CDR1 as SGHAT and CDR2 as FQNNGV. The CDR3 here is CASVPGQPSYEQYF. The CDR3 nucleotides read TGTGCCAGCGTCCCGGGACAGCCATCCTACGAGCAGTACTTC. The full variable domain, with the rest looked up from reference TRBV11-2 and TRBJ2-7, is EAGVAQSPRYKIIEKRQSVAFWCNPISGHATLYWYQQILGQGPKLLIQFQNNGVVDDSQLPKDRFSAERLKGVDSTLKIQPAKLEDSAVYLCASVPGQPSYEQYFGPGTRLTVT.

The chain links TRBV4-2 to TRBJ1-2, with D possibly matching TRBD1 (6 bases). The CDR3 is made up of 14 amino acids. Trimming cost V 0 bases and J 4 bases, with 9 bases left between them. The germline gives CDR1 LGHNA, CDR2 YNFKEQ. The CDR3 sequence is CASSQEGATYGYTF. As DNA, the CDR3 is TGTGCCAGCAGCCAAGAGGGGGCGACCTATGGCTACACCTTC.

This clone occurred once. The V and J genes are TRBV15 and TRBJ2-1, with TRBD2 matching 10 bases. V shed 4 bases, J shed 7 bases, and the junction held 16 bases outside the gene matches. CDR1 LNHNV and CDR2 YYDKDF come from the germline V gene (reference sequence). The CDR3 runs to 18 residues. This CDR3 reads CATSTILTSGEPENEQFF. Written as DNA, the CDR3 is TGTGCCACCAGCACGATCTTAACTAGCGGGGAACCGGAGAATGAGCAGTTCTTC.

CDR3 nucleotides: TGTGCCAGCAGCCGAGAGTTTTACAGGGACGAGCAGTACTTC. Residues: CASSREFYRDEQYF. The chain joins TRBV5-6 to TRBJ2-7; a weak D match, TRBD1 (6 bases). CDR3 length: 14 amino acids. The V gene lost 4 bases and the J gene lost 5 bases, with 16 bases spanning the gap. The germline gives CDR1 SGHDT, CDR2 YYEEEE.

The CDR3 spells CASSIRGQSYNSPLHF. The DNA for the CDR3 is TGTGCCAGCAGTATACGCGGGCAATCCTATAATTCACCCCTCCACTTT. The gene calls are TRBV11-2 and TRBJ1-6; D is unresolved. V was clipped by 6 bases and J by 1 base, with 13 bases between them. This CDR3 is built from 16 residues. The germline gives CDR1 SGHAT, CDR2 FQNNGV.

V is TRBV5-4 and J is TRBJ1-1; 9 positions match TRBD1. This CDR3 has 15 residues. The V gene end was trimmed by 4 bases and the J gene end by 3 bases; junction bases not matched to a gene: 7. Per the germline V gene, CDR1 is SGHNT and CDR2 is YYREEE (reference sequence). CDR3: CASSPGQGRDTEAFF. DNA for the CDR3: TGTGCCAGCAGCCCCGGACAGGGGAGGGACACTGAAGCTTTCTTT.

The chain employs TRBV10-3 and TRBJ2-7, with 7 bases identical to TRBD2. The ends lost 3 bases at V and 3 bases at J; junction bases unmatched: 5. The CDR3 is 14 amino acids. Germline values: CDR1 ENHRY, CDR2 SYGVKD. DNA for the CDR3: TGTGCCATCAGTGATGCGGGGGTTAGCTACGAGCAGTACTTC. Residues: CAISDAGVSYEQYF.

The chain couples TRBV27 to TRBJ2-5, with 8 bases lining up with TRBD2. The length of the CDR3 is 14 residues. Per the germline V gene, CDR1 is MNHEY and CDR2 is SMNVEV (reference sequence). J lost 2 bases, V lost 3 bases, and 2 bases had no gene match. The CDR3 DNA sequence: TGTGCCAGCAGTTTGTCGGGGGGGCAAGAGACCCAGTACTTC. As protein: CASSLSGGQETQYF.

The V and J genes are TRBV15 and TRBJ2-1; TRBD1 matches at 9 bases. This CDR3 comprises 16 residues. V lost 3 bases to trimming and J lost 6 bases; unmatched junction nucleotides: 9. Per germline, CDR1 LNHNV and CDR2 YYDKDF (reference sequence). The CDR3 reads CATSRVLGQGINEQFF. In nucleotides, the CDR3 is TGTGCCACCAGCAGGGTATTGGGACAGGGAATCAATGAGCAGTTCTTC. The complete variable domain, with remaining parts taken from reference TRBV15 and TRBJ2-1, reads DAMVIQNPRYQVTQFGKPVTLSCSQTLNHNVMYWYQQKSSQAPKLLFHYYDKDFNNEADTPDNFQSRRPNTSFCFLDIRSPGLGDTAMYLCATSRVLGQGINEQFFGPGTRLTVL.

The V call is TRBV5-5, the J call TRBJ1-2; D uncertain. This CDR3 spans 13 amino acids. The germline V gene has CDR1 SGHKS and CDR2 YYEKEE (reference sequence). Between the trimmed V and J ends, which lost 0 bases and 4 bases, there was a span of 7 bases. The CDR3 region has the DNA TGTGCCAGCAGCTTGGACAGTCTCTATGGCTACACCTTC. Translated, it gives CASSLDSLYGYTF.

This chain links TRBV6-5 with TRBJ1-3; TRBD1 agrees at 9 bases. Germline assignment: CDR1 MNHEY and CDR2 SVGAGI. The V gene end was trimmed by 0 bases and the J gene end by 11 bases; junction bases not matched to a gene: 2. The CDR3 is 13 residues long. The CDR3 spells CASSYSGQGAIYF. For the CDR3, the DNA is TGTGCCAGCAGTTACTCGGGACAGGGAGCCATATATTTT.

V gene TRBV6-9 combines with J gene TRBJ1-4; maybe TRBD1 (5 bases). V lost 7 bases, J lost 0 bases, and 12 bases lay in between. The germline gives CDR1 MNHGY, CDR2 SVAAGI. The CDR3 consists of 15 residues. CDR3 in amino acids: CASTIDRATNEKLFF. The CDR3 bases are TGTGCCAGCACTATTGACAGAGCAACTAATGAAAAACTGTTTTTT.

CDR3 sequence reads: CASSQDIDGYTF. The CDR3 bases are TGCGCCAGCAGCCAAGATATCGATGGCTACACCTTC. The chain uses TRBV4-1 and TRBJ1-2, with D uncertain. The CDR3 length is 12 residues. Trimming took 0 bases from V and 6 from J, leaving 5 bases between them. Per the germline V gene, CDR1 is MGHRA and CDR2 is YSYEKL.

This sequence joins TRBV4-3 and TRBJ2-3; D is possibly TRBD2 (5 bases). This CDR3 has 16 residues. The V gene lost 0 bases and the J gene lost 3 bases, with 13 bases spanning the gap. Germline V gives CDR1 LGHNA, CDR2 YSLEER. In DNA form, the CDR3 reads TGCGCCAGCAGCCAAGATGAAAGAGGGATAACAGATACGCAGTATTTT. Residues: CASSQDERGITDTQYF.

This clone showed up just once. This chain links TRBV5-1 with TRBJ2-1; the match to TRBD1 covers 8 bases. Per the germline V gene, CDR1 is SGHRS and CDR2 is YFSETQ. This CDR3 has 14 amino acids. V lost 5 bases, J lost 6 bases, and 7 bases stayed unmatched. The CDR3 is CASSEQGGGNEQFF. CDR3 nucleotide sequence: TGCGCCAGCAGTGAACAGGGGGGTGGCAATGAGCAGTTCTTC.

The rearrangement links TRBV1 to TRBJ1-5. TRBV1 is designated a pseudogene. This CDR3 contains 18 residues. The DNA of the CDR3 is TGCACCAGCAGCCAAGATCCCCCCGCGGACCATAGCAATCAGCCCCAGCATTTT. Translated, it gives CTSSQDPPADHSNQPQHF.

V and J are TRBV29-1 and TRBJ1-2, with 7 bases identical to TRBD1. The CDR3 totals 12 residues. In germline, CDR1 is SQVTM, CDR2 ANQGSEA. J lost 5 bases, V lost 6 bases, and 6 bases had no gene match. CDR3 sequence reads: CSVGGQIYGYTF. For the CDR3, the DNA is TGCAGCGTGGGGGGACAGATTTATGGCTACACCTTC.

This chain connects TRBV15 to TRBJ2-1; D is possibly TRBD1 (6 bases). Trimming removed 1 base from V and 9 bases from J, with 16 bases in between. Looked up from germline, CDR1 is LNHNV and CDR2 is YYDKDF (reference sequence). The CDR3 runs to 15 residues. CDR3 amino acids: CATSRGGGSSPEQFF. CDR3 nucleotide sequence: TGTGCCACCAGCAGAGGAGGGGGTAGTTCCCCTGAGCAGTTCTTC.

Only one count was recorded for this clone. The chain has TRBV19 and TRBJ1-3; maybe TRBD1 (5 bases). V was pared by 4 bases and J by 1 base, with 14 bases between. The germline CDR1 and CDR2 sequences are LNHDA and SQIVND (reference sequence). The CDR3 is 16 residues long. The CDR3 sequence is CASSKGEPGSGNTIYF. The CDR3 DNA reads TGTGCCAGTAGTAAAGGGGAACCTGGATCTGGAAACACCATATATTTT.

The J gene is TRBJ2-7, the V gene TRBV19; TRBD2 matches 7 bases. Germline V gene sequence: CDR1 LNHDA, CDR2 SQIVND (reference sequence). V lost 4 bases, J lost 2 bases, and 5 bases stayed unmatched. The CDR3 is made up of 14 amino acids. The CDR3 DNA sequence: TGTGCCAGTAGTAGGCGACGGGGGGCCTACGAGCAGTACTTC. The encoded protein is CASSRRRGAYEQYF. Full variable domain (rest looked up from reference TRBV19 and TRBJ2-7): DGGITQSPKYLFRKEGQNVTLSCEQNLNHDAMYWYRQDPGQGLRLIYYSQIVNDFQKGDIAEGYSVSREKKESFPLTVTSAQKNPTAFYLCASSRRRGAYEQYFGPGTRLTVT.

The chain carries TRBV6-1 and TRBJ1-4; D might be TRBD1 (5 bases). This CDR3 spans 15 amino acids. The V and J ends lost 6 bases and 2 bases respectively, with 13 bases between them. CDR1 is MNHNS, CDR2 SASEGT, per germline. CDR3 amino acids: CASSGDGRTNEKLFF. In nucleotides, the CDR3 is TGTGCCAGCAGCGGGGACGGCAGGACTAATGAAAAACTGTTTTTT.

The genes are TRBV27 and TRBJ1-5, with D hard to call. This CDR3 is 14 amino acids long. The V end was cut by 1 base, the J end by 0 bases, with 4 bases between. Germline V gene lookup returns CDR1 MNHEY and CDR2 SMNVEV (reference sequence). The CDR3 DNA reads TGTGCCAGCAGTTTATGGGCTAGCAATCAGCCCCAGCATTTT. Translated, it gives CASSLWASNQPQHF.

The chain couples TRBV30 to TRBJ1-1; D is ambiguous. The CDR3 spans 13 residues. CDR1 and CDR2 (germline): GTSNPN, SVGIG (reference sequence). V lost 5 bases and J lost 5, with 15 bases in between. DNA of the CDR3: TGTGCCTGGGACGGACGGGGAGGGACTGAAGCTTTCTTT. Its translation is CAWDGRGGTEAFF.

The CDR3 DNA reads TGCAGTGCGGCCGATAGATATGGCTACACCTTC. The encoded protein is CSAADRYGYTF. This sequence joins TRBV20-1 and TRBJ1-2; no clear D gene. CDR3 size: 11 residues. Germline assignment: CDR1 DFQATT and CDR2 SNEGSKA (reference sequence). V lost 6 bases, J lost 5 bases, and 10 bases lay in between.